This TCR beta chain was identified in a study of T-cell memory formation after mild COVID-19. This clonotype was detected only a few times. Each CDR3 protein gets one entry after TCRdb re-called the 5' RACE reads with MiXCR. The repertoire includes 300,000 to 400,000 distinct CDR3 sequences, 20% to 25% of them detected once, and under 15% sits in the top ten. The ends were cut back, 2 bases at V and 4 bases at J, with 15 bases in the middle. The germline gives CDR1 SGHRS, CDR2 YFSETQ. CDR3 length equals 15 residues. Sequenced: PBMCs or a T cell subset sorted from them (not recorded which). The source of this sequence is an adult woman who had mild COVID-19 (a few samples of this study predate the infection). Cell type and time point are not known. The J gene is TRBJ2-5, the V gene TRBV5-1; D is possibly TRBD1 or TRBD2 (7 bases each). The CDR3 loop reads CASSLNRGGRETQYF. CDR3 nucleotides: TGCGCCAGCAGCTTAAACAGGGGAGGGCGAGAGACCCAGTACTTC.